This passage covers 13 T cell receptor beta chains from one sample sequenced in a study of tissue T cells after allogeneic stem cell transplantation. Some clones are missing from TCRdb's copy, which holds only in-frame ones; the method was immunoSEQ multiplex PCR. The table lists roughly 45,000 clones, around 70% of them singletons. Sequenced material: sorted cells pooled from one or two spleens. The receptors originated from a pool of C57BL/6 mice in good health.

With respect to this clone: Gene names and germline refer to mouse. Read coverage stops 1 residue before the CDR3 terminus; the germline J gene supplies the remainder. V usage is TRBV13-2 and J usage is TRBJ2-5; 9 bases map to TRBD2. V dropped 2 bases and J dropped 5; count of bases not matched to a gene: 3. The CDR3 runs 14 residues. From germline, CDR1 is NNHNN and CDR2 SYGAGS (reference sequence). The DNA read from the CDR3 is TGTGCCAGCGGTGAAACTGGGGGGAGAGACACCCAGTAC. Protein sequence: CASGETGGRDTQY. The whole CDR3 region reads CASGETGGRDTQYF.

This clone has just a few counts. Gene names denote mouse genes. Sequencing ends 1 residue short of the CDR3 end; the germline J gene provides the rest. V gene TRBV31 combines with J gene TRBJ1-2; weak D call: TRBD1 (5 bases). Per the germline V gene, CDR1 is GKSSPN and CDR2 is SITVG. This CDR3 region has 12 residues. V lost 5 bases and J 0 bases, leaving 7 bases between the germline ends. The CDR3: CAWDSANSDYTF. CDR3 DNA (partial): TGTGCCTGGGACAGTGCAAACTCCGACTACACC. The entire variable domain, with the rest obtained from reference TRBV31 and TRBJ1-2, is as follows: AQTIHQWPVAEIKAVGSPLSLGCTIKGKSSPNLYWYWQATGGTLQQLFYSITVGQVESVVQLNLSASRPKDDQFILSTEKLLLSHSGFYLCAWDSANSDYTFGSGTRLLVI.

As to this clone: Genes and germline are mouse. The read ends 1 residue before the CDR3 terminus; that terminus is restored from the germline J gene. Additional DNA sequences in this sample encode the identical CDR3. V and J are TRBV16 and TRBJ2-7, with D perhaps matching TRBD1 (5 bases). The germline V gene has CDR1 SGHSA and CDR2 FRNQAP. The CDR3 totals 12 residues. The V end was cut by 0 bases, the J end by 7 bases, with 7 bases between. CDR3 loop: CASSLDRVEQYF. The part of the CDR3 DNA that was read is TGTGCAAGCAGCTTAGACAGGGTGGAACAGTAC.

Of note for this clone: The gene symbols are mouse symbols. The read comes to an end 1 residue before the CDR3 does, leaving the germline J gene to fill in the end. The V call is TRBV16, the J call TRBJ1-5; D unresolved. Germline V CDR1 and CDR2: SGHSA, FRNQAP. V lost 2 bases, J lost 1 base, and 0 bases lay in between. The CDR3 loop spans 12 amino acids. The CDR3 DNA, read in part, is TGTGCAAGCAGCTTAAACAACCAGGCTCCGCTT. This encodes CASSLNNQAPL. In full, the CDR3 reads CASSLNNQAPLF.

This clone was detected only a few times. All gene names here are mouse names. The read falls 1 residue short of the CDR3 end, and the missing part is taken from the germline J gene. The sample has other DNA sequences that encode this CDR3 too. The gene calls are TRBV16 and TRBJ1-3; D is uncertain. The CDR3 runs 14 residues. The V gene's germline CDR1 is SGHSA and CDR2 FRNQAP. Trimming cost V 1 base and J 0 bases, with 4 bases left between them. CDR3 sequence reads: CASSLVNSGNTLYF. The CDR3 DNA, read in part, is TGTGCAAGCAGCTTAGTGAATTCTGGAAATACGCTCTAT.

Comment on this clone: The listed genes are named as in mouse. The read gets to within 1 residue of the CDR3 end, and the germline J gene fills in the rest. The chain joins TRBV4 to TRBJ2-2; 9 nucleotides match TRBD2. The trim removed 4 bases at V and 4 bases at J, leaving 4 bases unmatched. CDR1 and CDR2 (germline): LGHDT, YNNKQL (reference sequence). The CDR3 length is 15 residues. The CDR3 sequence: CASSLTGGGTGQLYF. CDR3 bases read: TGTGCCAGCAGCTTGACTGGGGGCGGCACCGGGCAGCTCTAC.

Concerning this clone: Gene and germline names: mouse. The read terminates 1 residue ahead of where the CDR3 ends, so the germline J gene completes it. The rearrangement uses TRBV2 and TRBJ2-4; 7 bases are a match to TRBD2. The germline V gene has CDR1 LGHNA and CDR2 YSYQKL. The CDR3 is 16 residues long. The V segment lost 2 bases and the J segment 0 bases; nucleotides outside the gene matches: 5. The CDR3 bases that were read are TGTGCCAGCAGCCAACCTGGGGGAACTAGTCAAAACACCTTGTAC. It encodes CASSQPGGTSQNTLY. The entire CDR3 protein is CASSQPGGTSQNTLYF.

Details on this clone: These gene names are mouse names. The CDR3 extends 1 residue past the end of the read, so its final part is completed from the germline J gene. The chain carries TRBV4 and TRBJ2-2; 10 bases are a match to TRBD2. V was pared by 4 bases and J by 1 base, with 3 bases of the junction left unmatched. Germline CDR1 reads LGHDT; CDR2 reads YNNKQL (reference sequence). The CDR3 length is 16 residues. The sequenced CDR3 bases are TGTGCCAGCAGCTCGACTGGGGGGCGAAACACCGGGCAGCTCTAC. This sequence encodes CASSSTGGRNTGQLY. The full CDR3 reads CASSSTGGRNTGQLYF.

This clone came up once. Gene names are the mouse ones. The CDR3 end lies 1 residue beyond the end of the read and is filled in from the germline J gene. The chain combines TRBV31 with TRBJ2-4; either TRBD1 or TRBD2 may fit D (5 bases each). Germline assignment: CDR1 GKSSPN and CDR2 SITVG. V dropped 0 bases and J dropped 7 bases, with 11 bases sitting between them. The CDR3 is 13 residues long. Partial CDR3 DNA: TGTGCCTGGAGTCTGAGGGGCGCGGACACCTTGTAC. Protein sequence: CAWSLRGADTLY. The CDR3, in full, reads CAWSLRGADTLYF.

With respect to this clone: The genes and germline here are from mouse. The read stops 1 residue short of the end of the CDR3; the missing end is completed from the germline J gene. The chain has TRBV13-3 and TRBJ2-5; D assignment may be TRBD1 or TRBD2 (6 bases each). Germline-derived CDR1 and CDR2 are NNHDY and SYVADS. V lost 1 base to trimming and J lost 6 bases, with 9 bases between them. The CDR3 totals 13 residues. The CDR3 sequence is CASSDTGADTQYF. The sequenced CDR3 bases are TGTGCCAGCAGTGATACGGGGGCTGACACCCAGTAC.

This clone was counted between two and nine times. The gene names here belong to mouse. The sequenced fragment ends 1 residue before the CDR3 boundary, so the rest is inferred from the germline J gene. This chain links TRBV14 with TRBJ2-7, with D perhaps TRBD2 (6 bases). The germline gives CDR1 SGHDT, CDR2 FRDEAV. The CDR3 runs 13 residues. The germline V and J ends were trimmed by 2 bases and 0 bases, with 6 bases remaining between them. The sequenced CDR3 bases are TGTGCCAGCAGTTTTGGGGGCTCCTATGAACAGTAC. This encodes CASSFGGSYEQY. Given in full, the CDR3 is CASSFGGSYEQYF.

Remarks on this clone: All gene names here are mouse names. Coverage ceases 1 residue before the CDR3 finishes, and the germline J gene fills in the end. V is TRBV31 and J is TRBJ1-4, with D unresolved. Looked up from germline, CDR1 is GKSSPN and CDR2 is SITVG. V lost 0 bases to trimming and J lost 3 bases, with 11 bases between them. The CDR3 runs 15 residues. The CDR3 bases that were read are TGTGCCTGGAGTCTACTGGGGAATCCCAACGAAAGATTATTT. It specifies CAWSLLGNPNERLF. The complete CDR3 sequence is CAWSLLGNPNERLFF.

In this sample, this clone turned up once. Here the gene names and germline are mouse. The CDR3 sequence: CASGAGRQGSNERLFF. CDR3 bases read: TGTGCCAGCGGTGCGGGAAGGCAGGGGTCCAACGAAAGATTATTT. J is TRBJ1-4 and V is TRBV13-2; D possibly corresponds to TRBD1 (6 bases). The read ends 1 residue before the CDR3 terminus; that terminus is restored from the germline J gene. V lost 3 bases to trimming and J lost 2 bases, with 14 bases between them. The CDR3 runs to 16 residues. Germline V CDR1 and CDR2: NNHNN, SYGAGS (reference sequence).